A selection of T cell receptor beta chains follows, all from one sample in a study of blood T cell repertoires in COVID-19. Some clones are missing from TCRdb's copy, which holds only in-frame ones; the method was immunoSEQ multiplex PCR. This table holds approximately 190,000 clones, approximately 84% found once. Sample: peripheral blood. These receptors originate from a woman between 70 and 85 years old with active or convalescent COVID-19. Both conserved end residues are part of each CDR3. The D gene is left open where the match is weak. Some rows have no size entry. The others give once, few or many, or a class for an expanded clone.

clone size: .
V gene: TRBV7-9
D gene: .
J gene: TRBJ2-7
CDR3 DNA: TGTGCCAGCAGGGACAGTCTAACCTACGAGCAGTACTTC
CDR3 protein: CASRDSLTYEQYF

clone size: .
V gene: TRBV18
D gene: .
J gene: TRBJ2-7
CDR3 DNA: TGTGCCAGCTCCCAAACTACCTACGAGCAGTACTTC
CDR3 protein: CASSQTTYEQYF

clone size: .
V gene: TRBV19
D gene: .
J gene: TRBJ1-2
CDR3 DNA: TGTGCCAGTACCTCAACGCGAGGGATCGCCTCCGGCTACACCTTC
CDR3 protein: CASTSTRGIASGYTF

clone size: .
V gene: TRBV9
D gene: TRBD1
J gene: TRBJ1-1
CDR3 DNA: TGTGCCAGCAGCGTCTGGACAGGAGGTGAAGCTTTCTTT
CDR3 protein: CASSVWTGGEAFF

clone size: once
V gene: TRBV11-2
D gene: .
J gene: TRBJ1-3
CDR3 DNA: TGTGCCAGCAGCATAGCAGGGGCCGGAAACACCATATATTTT
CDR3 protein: CASSIAGAGNTIYF

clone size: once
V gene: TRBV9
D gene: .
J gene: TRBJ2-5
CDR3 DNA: TGTGCCAGCAGCCTCTACCTGGACTTTCAAGAGACCCAGTACTTC
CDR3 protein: CASSLYLDFQETQYF

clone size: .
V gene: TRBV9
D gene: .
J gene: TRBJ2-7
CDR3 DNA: TGTGCCAGCAGCCCCTTCGGGAGCTCCTACGAGCAGTACTTC
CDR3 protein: CASSPFGSSYEQYF

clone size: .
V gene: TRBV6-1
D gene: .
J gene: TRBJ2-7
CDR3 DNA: TGTGCCAGCAGTGAAAGGGTAGCGGCCACCTACGAGCAGTACTTC
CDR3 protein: CASSERVAATYEQYF

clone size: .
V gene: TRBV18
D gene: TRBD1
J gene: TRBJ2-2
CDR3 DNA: TGTGCCAGCTCACCTACAGGGGCCGGGGAGCTGTTTTTT
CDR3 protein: CASSPTGAGELFF

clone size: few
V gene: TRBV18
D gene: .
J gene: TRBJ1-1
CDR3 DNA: TGTGCCAGCTCACCGCTGGCAGGGGAGAACACTGAAGCTTTCTTT
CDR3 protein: CASSPLAGENTEAFF

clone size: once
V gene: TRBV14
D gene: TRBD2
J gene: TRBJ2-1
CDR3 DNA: TGTGCCAGCAGCCAGACTAGCGGGCGATACAATGAGCAGTTCTTC
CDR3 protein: CASSQTSGRYNEQFF

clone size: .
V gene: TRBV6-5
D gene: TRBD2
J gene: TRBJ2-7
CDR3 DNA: TGTGCCAGCAGGGCCACTAGCGGGAGCTCCTACGAGCAGTACTTC
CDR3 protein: CASRATSGSSYEQYF

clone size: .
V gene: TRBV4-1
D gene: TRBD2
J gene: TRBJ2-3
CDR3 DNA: TGCGCCAGCAGCCAAGATGGTGGGACTAGCGGGACCAGCACAGATACGCAGTATTTT
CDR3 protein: CASSQDGGTSGTSTDTQYF

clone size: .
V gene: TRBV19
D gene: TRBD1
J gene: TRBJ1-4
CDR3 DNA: TGTGCCAGTAGTGGACAGGGAAGTAGGGAACTGTTTTTT
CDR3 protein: CASSGQGSRELFF

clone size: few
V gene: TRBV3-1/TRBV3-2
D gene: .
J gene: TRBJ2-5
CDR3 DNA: TGTGCCAGCAGCCAAACTCAGGGCCGGGGGGAGACCCAGTACTTC
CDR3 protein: CASSQTQGRGETQYF

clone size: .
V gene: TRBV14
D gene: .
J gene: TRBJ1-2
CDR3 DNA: TGTGCCAGCAGCCCGGCAGGTTTCTATGGCTACACCTTC
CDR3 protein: CASSPAGFYGYTF

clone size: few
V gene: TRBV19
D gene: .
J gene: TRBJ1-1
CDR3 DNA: TGTGCCAGTAGTAACGCGGGGAGTAGGAGAACTGAAGCTTTCTTT
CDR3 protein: CASSNAGSRRTEAFF

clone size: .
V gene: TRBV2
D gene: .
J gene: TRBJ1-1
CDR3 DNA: TGTGCCAGCACTCTTAGGAGGACAGTGAACACTGAAGCTTTCTTT
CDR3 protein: CASTLRRTVNTEAFF

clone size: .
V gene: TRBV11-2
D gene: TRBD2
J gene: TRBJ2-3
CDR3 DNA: TGTGCCAGCAGCGCCTTAGCGGGAGAAGGGGAAGATACGCAGTATTTT
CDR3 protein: CASSALAGEGEDTQYF

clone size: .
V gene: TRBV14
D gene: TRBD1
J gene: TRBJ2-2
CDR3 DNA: TGTGCCAGCAGCCAAGGGGGGCAGGGGGCCTACACCGGGGAGCTGTTTTTT
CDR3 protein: CASSQGGQGAYTGELFF

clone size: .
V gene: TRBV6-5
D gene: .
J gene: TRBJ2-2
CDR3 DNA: TGTGCCAGCAGTACCCTTTCCGGGAACACCGGGGAGCTGTTTTTT
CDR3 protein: CASSTLSGNTGELFF

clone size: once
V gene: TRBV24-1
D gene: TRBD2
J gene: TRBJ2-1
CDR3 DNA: TGTGCCACCAGTGACAGACTAGCGGGAAAGTTGAATGAGCAGTTCTTC
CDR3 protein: CATSDRLAGKLNEQFF

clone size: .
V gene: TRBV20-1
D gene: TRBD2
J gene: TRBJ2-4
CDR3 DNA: TGCAGTGCTATTGAGACTAGCGGAGCCAAAAACATTCAGTACTTC
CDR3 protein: CSAIETSGAKNIQYF

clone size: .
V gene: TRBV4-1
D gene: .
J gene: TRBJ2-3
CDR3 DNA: TGCGCCAGCAGCCAAGATCCGGGGGCAGATACGCAGTATTTT
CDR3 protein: CASSQDPGADTQYF

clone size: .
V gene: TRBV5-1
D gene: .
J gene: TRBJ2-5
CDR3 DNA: TGCGCCAGCAGCCCCCAAGCCGGGGGGACCCAGTACTTC
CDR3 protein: CASSPQAGGTQYF

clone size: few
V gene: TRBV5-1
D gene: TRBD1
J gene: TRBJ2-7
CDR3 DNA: TGCGCCAGCAGCCCTCGACAGGGGGCAGGGGAGCAGTACTTC
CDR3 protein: CASSPRQGAGEQYF

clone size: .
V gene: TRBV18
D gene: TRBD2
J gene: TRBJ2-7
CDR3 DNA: TGTGCCAGCTCACCGGCTAGCGGGACCTCCTACGAGCAGTACTTC
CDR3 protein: CASSPASGTSYEQYF

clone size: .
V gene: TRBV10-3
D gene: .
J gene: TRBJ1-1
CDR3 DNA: TGTGCCATCAGCCCTGAACAGGGAATGAACACTGAAGCTTTCTTT
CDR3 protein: CAISPEQGMNTEAFF

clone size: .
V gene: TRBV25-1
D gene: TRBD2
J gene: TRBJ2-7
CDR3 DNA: TGTGCCAGCAGTGCACGGACTAGCGGGAGTCGCGAGCAGTACTTC
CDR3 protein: CASSARTSGSREQYF

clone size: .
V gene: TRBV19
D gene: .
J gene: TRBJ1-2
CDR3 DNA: TGTGCCAGTAGTATTCAGGGTACCTATGGCTACACCTTC
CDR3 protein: CASSIQGTYGYTF

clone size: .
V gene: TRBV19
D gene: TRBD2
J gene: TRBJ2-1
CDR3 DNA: TGTGCCAGTACGGGACTAGCGGGAGGGCCGTTTTACAATGAGCAGTTCTTC
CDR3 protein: CASTGLAGGPFYNEQFF

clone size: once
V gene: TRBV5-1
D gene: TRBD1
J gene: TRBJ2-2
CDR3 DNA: TGCGCCAGCAGCCCGCGGACAGGGGGCGTAGGGTTCGCGAACACCGGGGAGCTGTTTTTT
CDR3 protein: CASSPRTGGVGFANTGELFF

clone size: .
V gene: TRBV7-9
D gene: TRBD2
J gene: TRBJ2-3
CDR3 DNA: TGTGCCAGCAGCTTAGTGCTAGCGGGAGCCGGAGATACGCAGTATTTT
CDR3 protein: CASSLVLAGAGDTQYF

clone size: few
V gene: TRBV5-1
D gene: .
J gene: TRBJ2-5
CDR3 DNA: TGCGCCAGCAGCTTTTCTAGTACACGGGAGACCCAGTACTTC
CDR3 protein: CASSFSSTRETQYF

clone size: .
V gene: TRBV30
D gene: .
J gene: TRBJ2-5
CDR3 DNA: TGTGCCTGGAGGGCGGGACAAGAGACCCAGTACTTC
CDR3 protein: CAWRAGQETQYF

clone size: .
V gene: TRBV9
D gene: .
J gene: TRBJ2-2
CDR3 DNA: TGTGCCAGCAGCGCCCAGGGGCGGGTCGGGGAGCTGTTTTTT
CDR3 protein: CASSAQGRVGELFF

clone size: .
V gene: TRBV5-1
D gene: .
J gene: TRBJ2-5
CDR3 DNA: TGCGCCAGCAGCTTGGGAGGTGGAGAGACCCAGTACTTC
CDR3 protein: CASSLGGGETQYF

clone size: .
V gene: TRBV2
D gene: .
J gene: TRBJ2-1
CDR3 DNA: TGTGCCAGCAGTGAAGCGCTTACGACAGGTTACAATGAGCAGTTCTTC
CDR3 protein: CASSEALTTGYNEQFF

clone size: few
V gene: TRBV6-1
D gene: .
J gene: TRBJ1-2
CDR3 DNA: TGTGCCAGCAGTGAAAGTGCCGGACCAGGGGTGGGTTATGGCTACACCTTC
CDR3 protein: CASSESAGPGVGYGYTF

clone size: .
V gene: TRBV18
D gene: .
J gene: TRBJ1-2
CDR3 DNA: TGTGCCAGCTCACCGCTGCCTATCCTAAACTATGGCTACACCTTC
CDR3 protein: CASSPLPILNYGYTF

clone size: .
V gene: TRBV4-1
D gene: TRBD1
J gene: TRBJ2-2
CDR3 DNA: TGCGCCAGCAGCCACACAGGGGGCGCGAACACCGGGGAGCTGTTTTTT
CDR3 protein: CASSHTGGANTGELFF

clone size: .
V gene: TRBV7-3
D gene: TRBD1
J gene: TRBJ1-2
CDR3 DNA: TGTGCCAGCAGCGGACAGGGGGAGGGGTATGGCTACACCTTC
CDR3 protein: CASSGQGEGYGYTF

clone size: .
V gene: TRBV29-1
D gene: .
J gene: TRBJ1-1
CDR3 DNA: TGCAGCGCGTTACAGGGCAGGAACACTGAAGCTTTCTTT
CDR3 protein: CSALQGRNTEAFF

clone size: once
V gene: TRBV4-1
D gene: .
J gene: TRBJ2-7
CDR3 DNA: TGCGCCAGCAGCCAGACCGAGGGACGGGGGTCCTACGAGCAGTACTTC
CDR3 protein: CASSQTEGRGSYEQYF

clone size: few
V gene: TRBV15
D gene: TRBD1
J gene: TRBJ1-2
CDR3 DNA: TGTGCCACCAGCTCAAGGACAGGGGAAATCTATGGCTACACCTTC
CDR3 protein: CATSSRTGEIYGYTF

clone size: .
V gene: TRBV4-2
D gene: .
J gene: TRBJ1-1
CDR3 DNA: TGTGCCAGCAGCCAAAGAGAGTCAAGGGGCTATAACACTGAAGCTTTCTTT
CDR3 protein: CASSQRESRGYNTEAFF

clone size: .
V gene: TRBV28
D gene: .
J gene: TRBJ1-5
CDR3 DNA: TGTGCCAGCCAGGGGAGAAGTCAGCCCCAGCATTTT
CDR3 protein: CASQGRSQPQHF

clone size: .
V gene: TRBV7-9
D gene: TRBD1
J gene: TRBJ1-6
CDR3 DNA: TGTGCCAGCAGCCCCCGGACAGGGGGCTCCTTGCGTCTGCCACCCCTCCACTTT
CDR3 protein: CASSPRTGGSLRLPPLHF

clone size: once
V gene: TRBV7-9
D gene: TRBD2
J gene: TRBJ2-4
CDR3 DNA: TGTGCCAGCAGCTTAACGGGGGGACTAGCCAAAAACATTCAGTACTTC
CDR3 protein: CASSLTGGLAKNIQYF

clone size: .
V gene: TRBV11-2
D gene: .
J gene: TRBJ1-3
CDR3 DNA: TGTGCCAGCAGCATATACAGGGCTGGAAACACCATATATTTT
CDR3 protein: CASSIYRAGNTIYF

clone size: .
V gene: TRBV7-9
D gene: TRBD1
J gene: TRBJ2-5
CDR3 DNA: TGTGCCAGCAGCCCCAGACAGGGACAGACCCAGTACTTC
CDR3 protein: CASSPRQGQTQYF

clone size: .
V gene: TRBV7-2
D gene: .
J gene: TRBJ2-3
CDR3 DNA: TGTGCCAGCAGCTTAGATCGTACAGATACGCAGTATTTT
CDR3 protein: CASSLDRTDTQYF

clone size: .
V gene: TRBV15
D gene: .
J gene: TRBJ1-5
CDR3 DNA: TGTGCCACCAGCAGAGACCCCCCAGGGCATATTGGCAATCAGCCCCAGCATTTT
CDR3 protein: CATSRDPPGHIGNQPQHF

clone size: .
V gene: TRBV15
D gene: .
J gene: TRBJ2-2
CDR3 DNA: TGTGCCACCAGCAAAAACCCGCCGGGGGTTAAAACCGGGGAGCTGTTTTTT
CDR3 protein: CATSKNPPGVKTGELFF

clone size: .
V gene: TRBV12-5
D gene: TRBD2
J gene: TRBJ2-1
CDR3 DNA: TGTGCTAGTGGTTCCCCCCGACGCGCGGGGGGAACGAATGAGCAGTTCTTC
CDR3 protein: CASGSPRRAGGTNEQFF

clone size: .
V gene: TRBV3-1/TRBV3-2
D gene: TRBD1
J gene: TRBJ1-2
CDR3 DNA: TGTGCCAGCAGCCAGGGCGGGACAGGGGTTGGCTACACCTTC
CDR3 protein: CASSQGGTGVGYTF

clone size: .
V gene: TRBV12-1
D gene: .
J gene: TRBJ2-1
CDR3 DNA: TGTGCCAGCAGCTTTGAACTAGCGGGAGAGGTTGAGCAGTTCTTC
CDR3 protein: CASSFELAGEVEQFF

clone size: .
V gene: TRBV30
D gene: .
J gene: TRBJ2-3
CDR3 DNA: TGTGCCTGGAGAGAACCGGGACTGCGGGATACGCAGTATTTT
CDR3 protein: CAWREPGLRDTQYF

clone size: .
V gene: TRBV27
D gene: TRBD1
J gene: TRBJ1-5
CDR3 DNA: TGTGCCAGTAAAACAGACAGGGGAGGGGGGCAGCCCCAGCATTTT
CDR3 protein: CASKTDRGGGQPQHF